This T cell receptor beta chain originates from a study of T-cell reconstitution after alpha-beta-depleted transplantation in children. Study observations and caveats: The study reportedly traced alpha-beta T cells about two months after transplant to several hundred expanded graft clones. Some patients' high day-60 TCRbeta diversity was traced to surviving recipient T cells and thymic progenitors. T-cell counts and diversity were attributed mostly to newly produced T cells one year after transplant.

The trim removed 6 bases at V and 3 bases at J, leaving 7 bases unmatched. CDR3 size: 14 residues. Germline V gene sequence: CDR1 SGHRS, CDR2 YFSETQ. As it was prepared, the TCRbeta library received unique molecular identifiers. TCRdb itself ran the PCR reads through MiXCR, one entry per CDR3 protein. The table includes under 300,000 distinct CDR3 sequences, roughly 12% detected once. This clonotype was recorded many times. What it binds is unknown. The sequence was obtained from a male patient under 10 years old who had a stem cell transplant for chronic granulomatous disease, so the T cells may come from the graft donor. The sequenced sample was peripheral blood, obtained 180 days after TCRalphabeta/CD19-depleted stem cell transplant. The chain is built from TRBV5-1 and TRBJ2-3; 7 nucleotides match TRBD1. CDR3 nucleotide sequence: TGCGCCAGCACGACAGGGATATGGACAGATACGCAGTATTTT. Protein: CASTTGIWTDTQYF.